This T cell receptor (beta chain) was profiled in a study of OX40 agonist ivuxolimab in advanced cancers. Study context: Partial responses were achieved by three patients, one with hepatocellular carcinoma and two with cutaneous melanoma.

The CDR3 has 15 amino acids. CDR1 and CDR2 from the germline V gene are MNHEY and SVGAGI. J gave up 4 bases and V 4 bases, and 6 bases lay outside the gene matches. The method was immunoSEQ multiplex PCR; TCRdb's version includes in-frame clones alone and lacks a portion of them. The sample has about 45,000 clones, about 89% seen once. Concerning this clone: No antigen is known for it.

Findings and caveats of the study: Clones of CD4+ and CD8+ blood T cells grew by week 6 at doses of 0.1 to 3.0 mg/kg.

This clonotype was sampled from an adult with an advanced solid tumor such as melanoma, head and neck, liver or kidney cancer. The chain employs TRBV6-5 and TRBJ2-1; 8 positions agree with TRBD2. This material consisted of CD4+ or CD8+ T cells sorted from blood, taken in a trial of the OX40 agonist ivuxolimab. The CDR3 sequence is CASSSKRGLYNEQFF. DNA of the CDR3: TGTGCCAGCAGTTCCAAGCGGGGGCTGTACAATGAGCAGTTCTTC.